The next 2 T cell receptor beta chains were all read from a single sample in a study of graft-versus-host responses after intestinal transplantation (dated by TCRdb to about 2021). Library generation was performed with the immunoSEQ multiplex PCR assay. TCRdb carries this immuneACCESS record with in-frame sequences only. Its versions omit some clonotypes, under half of them owing to an unresolved V gene in the studies checked, with the rest unexplained. Recorded for this sample are tens of thousands of clones; 75% to 95% of them occurred a single time. The ten largest clones capture roughly 5.6% of the sample. The time point label corresponds to: cells obtained before transplantation from donor or recipient. Their antigen targets remain unknown. Source: unstimulated CD8+ T cells sorted from spleen or lymph node cells, taken before intestinal transplant. The source is a human donor who received an intestinal transplant.

V and J are TRBV6-5 and TRBJ2-1; 11 bases are shared with TRBD2. CDR1 MNHEY and CDR2 SVGAGI come from the germline V gene. The CDR3 covers 14 residues. J gave up 12 bases and V 5 bases, and 9 bases lay outside the gene matches. CDR3 sequence (DNA): TGTGCCAGCAGTCAACGGACTAGCGGGCAGGTGCAGTTCTTC. Its translation is CASSQRTSGQVQFF.

This sequence joins TRBV10-3 and TRBJ2-3, with TRBD2 matching 11 bases. Trimming at V came to 9 bases and at J to 5 bases, leaving 4 bases not matched to a gene. The CDR3 sequence is 13 residues long. The germline V gene has CDR1 ENHRY and CDR2 SYGVKD. The CDR3 DNA follows: TGTGCCATGCGTAGCGGGGGGGAAGATACGCAGTATTTT. Translating it yields CAMRSGGEDTQYF.